Listed below are T cell receptor beta chains from one sample, sequenced in a study of cytomegalovirus exposure and HLA in healthy donors. Some clones are missing from TCRdb's copy, which holds only in-frame ones; the method was immunoSEQ multiplex PCR. This sample's clone table lists 100,000 to 150,000 clones. Material: PBMCs. Receptors were obtained from a woman between 40 and 50 years old in good health and CMV-seropositive. Each CDR3 is given with its conserved first and last residue. A D gene is named only where the DNA matches it firmly.

TRBV5-1	TRBJ2-7	TRBD1	TGCGCCAGCAGCTCTCTCGGGACAGGGATCTACGAGCAGTACTTC	CASSSLGTGIYEQYF
TRBV6-5	TRBJ1-1	-	TGTGCCAGCAGTTACGACAGCCTAGTAATTCAAGCTTTCTTT	CASSYDSLVIQAFF
TRBV9	TRBJ1-1	-	TGTGCCAGCACCCGGGGGGTCGACACTGAAGCTTTCTTT	CASTRGVDTEAFF
TRBV9	TRBJ2-1	TRBD2	TGTGCCAGCAACATAGCGGGAGTGGGTGAGCAGTTCTTC	CASNIAGVGEQFF
TRBV30	TRBJ1-2	-	TGTGCCTGGAGTGTACGTAGTTTTCTGGATGGCTACACCTTC	CAWSVRSFLDGYTF
TRBV15	TRBJ2-3	TRBD1	TGTGCCACCAGCAGGCAGGACAGGGGGCGGACAGATACGCAGTATTTT	CATSRQDRGRTDTQYF
TRBV4-3	TRBJ2-1	TRBD2	TGCGCCAGCAGCCAAGGTCCTGGGACTAGCGGGAGGAATGAGCAGTTCTTC	CASSQGPGTSGRNEQFF
TRBV7-9	TRBJ2-1	-	TGTGCCAGCAGCTTTCAGGACTCGTACAATGAGCAGTTCTTC	CASSFQDSYNEQFF
TRBV7-6	TRBJ2-2	TRBD2	TGTGCCAGCAGCTTAGGAGCGGGAGTTGGTACCGGGGAGCTGTTTTTT	CASSLGAGVGTGELFF
TRBV30	TRBJ1-2	-	TGTGCCTGGAGTTCGGGTCTGAGATCAGCTAACTATGGCTACACCTTC	CAWSSGLRSANYGYTF
TRBV7-8	TRBJ2-3	TRBD2	TGTGCCAGCAGCCCCTACCCTACTAGCGGGACAACAGATACGCAGTATTTT	CASSPYPTSGTTDTQYF
TRBV6-1	TRBJ2-1	-	TGTGCCAGCAGTGAAGCGAGGAAACCCCATGAGCAGTTCTTC	CASSEARKPHEQFF
TRBV25-1	TRBJ2-3	TRBD2	TGTGCCAGCAGTCCAGCGGGAGTAATGGTGGGCACAGATACGCAGTATTTT	CASSPAGVMVGTDTQYF
TRBV15	TRBJ1-2	-	TGTGCCACCAGCATAAAGGGGAGGGGCTACACCTTC	CATSIKGRGYTF
TRBV19	TRBJ2-7	TRBD1	TGTGCCAGTAGTATAGCGGACAGGGGAGAGCAGTACTTC	CASSIADRGEQYF
TRBV2	TRBJ2-3	TRBD1	TGTGCCAGCAGTGATCAGGGGGCAGATACGCAGTATTTT	CASSDQGADTQYF
TRBV19	TRBJ1-2	TRBD1	TGTGCCAGTAGCTGGGACAGGGGCGAGTATGGCTACACCTTC	CASSWDRGEYGYTF
TRBV29-1	TRBJ1-1	-	TGCAGCGTTGAGAGAGGGGGCACTGAAGCTTTCTTT	CSVERGGTEAFF
TRBV2	TRBJ1-3	-	TGTGCCAGCACCCCGACAGGTCGAGGGAACACCATATATTTT	CASTPTGRGNTIYF
TRBV2	TRBJ2-1	TRBD2	TGTGCCAGCAGTTCCCGGGACTACTTCGCTGAGCAGTTCTTC	CASSSRDYFAEQFF
TRBV29-1	TRBJ2-2	TRBD2	TGCAGCGTCGGGACTAGCAGCGGCTACACCGGGGAGCTGTTTTTT	CSVGTSSGYTGELFF
TRBV11-2	TRBJ2-3	TRBD2	TGTGCCAGCAGCTTCGGACTAGCGGGAGTTTATACGCAGTATTTT	CASSFGLAGVYTQYF
TRBV25-1	TRBJ1-2	TRBD1	TGTGCCAGCAGACCGGGACAGACGAACTATGGCTACACCTTC	CASRPGQTNYGYTF
TRBV5-6	TRBJ2-5	TRBD2	TGTGCCAGCAGCCTAGTTCTAGCGGGAGGGCCAGAGACCCAGTACTTC	CASSLVLAGGPETQYF
TRBV7-9	TRBJ2-3	TRBD2	TGTGCCAGCAGCTTAGACACCGGGGGGGATACGCAGTATTTT	CASSLDTGGDTQYF
TRBV5-4	TRBJ2-3	-	TGTGCCAGCAGGGACACTAGCACAGATACGCAGTATTTT	CASRDTSTDTQYF
TRBV7-9	TRBJ2-1	TRBD1	TGTGCCAGCAGCTTCGGGACAGGGGCTTACAATGAGCAGTTCTTC	CASSFGTGAYNEQFF
TRBV9	TRBJ1-4	TRBD1	TGTGCCAGCAGCGTAACAGGGGCTAATGAAAAACTGTTTTTT	CASSVTGANEKLFF
TRBV2	TRBJ2-2	-	TGTGCCAGCAGGTGGCAACCCAACACCGGGGAGCTGTTTTTT	CASRWQPNTGELFF
TRBV19	TRBJ1-4	TRBD1	TGTGCCAGTAGTGCTCCGGGACAGGGGGCGCATATCTTAAGTGAAAAACTGTTTTTT	CASSAPGQGAHILSEKLFF
TRBV5-1	TRBJ2-2	-	TGCGCCAGCAGAGGACGGAGTGGGGAGCTGTTTTTC	CASRGRSGELFF
TRBV29-1	TRBJ2-7	TRBD1	TGCAGCGTTGACGGACAGGGAACCTACGAGCAGTACTTC	CSVDGQGTYEQYF
TRBV7-9	TRBJ2-5	TRBD2	TGTGCCAGCAGCCCCCACCCAAGACTAGCGGGTAAAGAGACCCAGTACTTC	CASSPHPRLAGKETQYF
TRBV29-1	TRBJ2-4	-	TGCAGCGTTGAAGGAGGACATTCAGACATTCAGTACTTC	CSVEGGHSDIQYF
TRBV11-2	TRBJ1-3	TRBD1	TGTGCCAGCAGCTGGGGACAGAGCTCTGGAAACACCATATATTTT	CASSWGQSSGNTIYF
TRBV10-3	TRBJ1-5	TRBD1	TGTGCCATCAGCTCCGGGGACAGGGGTAGCAATCAGCCCCAGCATTTT	CAISSGDRGSNQPQHF
TRBV7-9	TRBJ2-7	-	TGTGCCAGCAGCGGGATCGGGAGTAGCAGCTACGAGCAGTACTTC	CASSGIGSSSYEQYF
TRBV19	TRBJ1-1	-	TGTGCCAGTAGTATATTGGGGGCGCGAAACACTGAAGCTTTCTTT	CASSILGARNTEAFF
TRBV9	TRBJ2-1	TRBD2	TGTGCCAGCAGCCCCCGACTAGCGGGCCTATACAATGAGCAGTTCTTC	CASSPRLAGLYNEQFF
TRBV5-1	TRBJ2-7	TRBD2	TGCGCCAGCAGCTCCGGACTAGGCGCGGGCTACGAGCAGTACTTC	CASSSGLGAGYEQYF
TRBV18	TRBJ1-5	TRBD1	TGTGCCAGCTCACCAACAGGGGGCGCGGAAAGCAATCAGCCCCAGCATTTT	CASSPTGGAESNQPQHF
TRBV19	TRBJ1-2	-	TGTGCCAGTAGTATCACCGGGACTCTCTATGGCTACACCTTC	CASSITGTLYGYTF
TRBV5-1	TRBJ2-5	TRBD2	TGCGCCTCACGAGAGGGACTAGCGGACCAAGAGACCCAGTACTTC	CASREGLADQETQYF
TRBV5-1	TRBJ1-4	-	TGCGCCAGCAGCTATCAACAGGGATTTAATGAAAAACTGTTTTTT	CASSYQQGFNEKLFF
TRBV5-4	TRBJ2-3	TRBD2	TGTGCCAGCAGCTTAGGACTAGCGGGGAGCACTAGCACAGATACGCAGTATTTT	CASSLGLAGSTSTDTQYF
TRBV7-9	TRBJ2-1	-	TGTGCCAGCAGCCCAGATGCAAGTTACAATGAGCAGTTCTTC	CASSPDASYNEQFF
TRBV5-1	TRBJ1-5	TRBD1	TGCGCCAGCAGCTGGGGGACAGGTAATAGCAATCAGCCCCAGCATTTT	CASSWGTGNSNQPQHF
TRBV7-8	TRBJ1-1	TRBD1	TGTGCCACCACCCTTGGGAGACAGGGAGGCACTGAAGCTTTCTTT	CATTLGRQGGTEAFF
TRBV6-6	TRBJ2-2	-	TGTGCCAGCCAGGGACAAGTGAACACCGGGGAGCTGTTTTTT	CASQGQVNTGELFF
TRBV7-9	TRBJ2-7	-	TGTGCCAGCAGCTTAGGGGCGGGATTGGGCGAGCAGTACTTC	CASSLGAGLGEQYF
TRBV6-6	TRBJ1-3	-	TGTGCCAGCAGTTATCGGGGTGGGGGAAACACCATATATTTT	CASSYRGGGNTIYF
TRBV5-1	TRBJ2-5	TRBD1	TGCGCCAGCAGCTTGGCCGGGGGGACAGGGTCCCCAGAGACCCAGTACTTC	CASSLAGGTGSPETQYF
TRBV29-1	TRBJ2-5	TRBD2	TGCAGCGCTGAGGGATTTGCTAGCGGTCAGCCGGGGGAGACCCAGTACTTC	CSAEGFASGQPGETQYF
TRBV2	TRBJ2-7	-	TGTGCCAGCAGTAAGGACAGTAGGCCCTACGAGCAGTACTTC	CASSKDSRPYEQYF
TRBV7-3	TRBJ2-7	TRBD2	TGTGCCAGCAGCTTAGGAGCGGGAGGAGTAAACGAGCAGTACTTC	CASSLGAGGVNEQYF